Detailed here is one T cell receptor (beta chain). Its cognate antigen is unknown. The CDR3 has 15 residues. Germline assignment: CDR1 MNHEY and CDR2 SVGEGT. V shed 6 bases and J 2 bases; nucleotides not matched to a gene: 9. The sample originates from a study of T cell repertoires in cytomegalovirus infection. Overall study: Public TCR beta signatures indicated both CMV infection and matching HLA type. Notes on the study in general: Based on cumulative public TCR beta family frequency, carriers of CMV plus the relevant HLA were identified. Dominating the ex vivo response were HLA-C-restricted CMV-specific TCR beta clonotypes.

TCRdb independently ran MiXCR on the reads; one entry per CDR3 protein. The sample includes around 770,000 distinct CDR3 sequences, around 29% of them seen just once. The chain recombines TRBV6-2 or TRBV6-3 with TRBJ2-7, with 8 nucleotides matching TRBD2. The sample here was cultured CD8+ T cells from PBMCs, taken from culture after CMV antigen stimulation. This TCR derives from a human donor in good health (CMV status not recorded). Some clones in this sample may be carry-over from other donors' samples. Written as DNA, the CDR3 is TGTGCCAGCAGCAAATTAGCGGGACCTACCTACGAGCAGTACGTC. Protein: CASSKLAGPTYEQYV.